These T cell receptor beta chains were read from a single sample in a study of beta chain features in type 1 diabetes. TCRdb's copy holds only in-frame clones and misses some; the assay was immunoSEQ multiplex PCR. This repertoire shows a few hundred thousand clones, roughly 12% found once; its top ten account for about 0.016%. Source material: naive CD4+ T cells from blood. These receptors all stem from a woman between 18 and 29 years old with type 1 diabetes. Both conserved end residues are trimmed from each CDR3.

V	J	CDR3
TRBV15	TRBJ1-5	ATSRDTGTGNQPQH
TRBV7-2	TRBJ1-1	ASRRGTNTEAF
TRBV5-5	TRBJ1-2	ASSSIGGGYT
TRBV6-5	TRBJ2-1	ASSLVPSSYNEQF
TRBV4-1	TRBJ2-3	ASSHGLAGGPDTQY
TRBV18	TRBJ1-2	ASSPMTASLGGYT
TRBV4-1	TRBJ1-1	ASSSPGQGATEAF
TRBV10-3	TRBJ2-3	AIHPGRDRGAADTQY
TRBV5-4	TRBJ2-5	ASTVYGVQETQY
TRBV5-1	TRBJ2-5	ASSLARDRGETQY
TRBV5-1	TRBJ1-2	ASSLTGGKDYGYT
TRBV14	TRBJ2-1	ASSLRTSGKDYNEQF
TRBV28	TRBJ1-2	ASSYPDSREGYT
TRBV6-5	TRBJ2-3	ASSYSLGLRTDTQY
TRBV4-1	TRBJ2-6	ASSQVRQGRGGGAGANVLT
TRBV6-1	TRBJ2-7	ASSGGTGEVGEQY
TRBV11-2	TRBJ2-1	ASSFARTSHNEQF